The entry that follows covers one TCR beta chain sequence. Antigen: not known. This sample was included in a study of vaccination and CD4 T cells after COVID-19. At the level of the study: It was a median roughly 100 days after diagnosis, with a range of 35 to 161, that post-COVID samples were drawn. The post-vaccine samples came a median 72 days after dose two (range 14 to 241).

Sequenced with the Oncomine TCR Beta short-read assay was DNA taken from cultured CD4+ T cells. TCRdb fed the PCR reads into MiXCR, producing one record per CDR3 protein. The table has 10,000 to 15,000 distinct CDR3 sequences, 25% to 35% seen once; the top ten hold roughly a third. Regarding treatment: roughly 11-day PBMC culture with coronavirus spike peptide pools or control peptides (ViraFEST assay). Before and after vaccination, nucleocapsid antibodies were negative, indicating that healthy vaccine recipients had no prior SARS-CoV-2 infection. PBMCs were cultured at some 2 million per well with 10 IU/ml IL-2 and 9.5 to 10 ug/ml peptide pools. Trimming shortened V by 7 bases and J by 2 bases, and 11 bases separated the two germline ends. From germline, CDR1 is SNHLY and CDR2 FYNNEI. CDR3 length: 13 residues.

This clonotype originated in a human donor who received a COVID-19 vaccine. This sample comprised CD4+ T cells from blood, cultured in vitro, obtained before SARS-CoV-2 vaccination. The genes are TRBV2 and TRBJ1-2; D perhaps matches TRBD1 (5 bases). The CDR3 coding sequence is TGTGCCAGCATTCCGGACAAAAACTATGGCTACACCTTC. It is translated as CASIPDKNYGYTF.